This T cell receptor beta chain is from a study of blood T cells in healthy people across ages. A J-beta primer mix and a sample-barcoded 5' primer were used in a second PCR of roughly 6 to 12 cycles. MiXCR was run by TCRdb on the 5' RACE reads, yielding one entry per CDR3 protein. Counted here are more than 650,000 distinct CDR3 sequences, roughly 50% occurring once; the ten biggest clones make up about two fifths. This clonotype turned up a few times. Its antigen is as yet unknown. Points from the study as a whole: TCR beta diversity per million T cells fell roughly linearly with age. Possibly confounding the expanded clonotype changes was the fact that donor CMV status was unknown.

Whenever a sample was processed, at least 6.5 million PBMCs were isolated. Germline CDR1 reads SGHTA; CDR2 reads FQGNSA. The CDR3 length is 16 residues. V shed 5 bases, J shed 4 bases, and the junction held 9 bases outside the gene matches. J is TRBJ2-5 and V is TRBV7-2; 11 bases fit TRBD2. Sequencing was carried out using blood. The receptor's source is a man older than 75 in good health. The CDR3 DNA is TGTGCCAGCAGCGGGGGGTGGCTAGCGGGAGGAGAGACCCAGTACTTC. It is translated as CASSGGWLAGGETQYF.